This T cell receptor beta chain was sequenced during a study of response to subunit inactivated influenza vaccine. V gave up 3 bases and J gave up 10 bases, with 18 bases separating them. CDR3 length: 15 residues. TCRdb ran MiXCR on the RT-PCR reads and lists one entry per CDR3 protein. The sample gives about half a million distinct CDR3 sequences, 25% of which show up once; 1.5% to 2% is in the top ten. A few counts support this clonotype. The chain couples TRBV12-3 or TRBV12-4 to TRBJ1-4; D is undetermined. The specimen comprised CD4+ T cells sorted from PBMCs, sampled 4 to 6 days after vaccination. The clonotype was recovered from a man in his fifties who received an inactivated influenza vaccine. In DNA form, the CDR3 reads TGTGCCAGCAGTTTGAAGGGTTTGGGAGTTGCAAAACTGTTTTTT. It codes for CASSLKGLGVAKLFF.